Each of the 22 T cell receptor beta chains below was sequenced from the same sample in a study of blood T cells in healthy people across ages. Combining a sample-barcoded 5' primer with a J-beta primer mix, a second PCR ran for about 7 to 12 cycles. TCRdb re-analysed the 5' RACE reads in MiXCR, keeping a single row per CDR3 protein. The sample lists about 1.4 million distinct CDR3 sequences; 55% to 75% were seen once. Sequencing was done on a sample of blood. The receptors were gathered from a man younger than 35 in good health.

The V gene is TRBV7-2, the J gene TRBJ2-6, with D unclear. Per germline, CDR1 SGHTA and CDR2 FQGNSA. This CDR3 is 15 amino acids long. Deletions cut 6 bases from V and 0 bases from J, with 9 bases between. The CDR3 sequence: CASSRVFSGANVLTF. CDR3 bases: TGTGCCAGCAGTCGGGTATTCTCTGGGGCCAACGTCCTGACTTTC. The full variable domain, its missing parts supplied by reference TRBV7-2 and TRBJ2-6, is GAGVSQSPSNKVTEKGKDVELRCDPISGHTALYWYRQSLGQGLEFLIYFQGNSAPDKSGLPSDRFSAERTGGSVSTLTIQRTQQEDSAVYLCASSRVFSGANVLTFGAGSRLTVL.

The chain combines TRBV5-1 with TRBJ2-2; D tentatively reads TRBD1 or TRBD2 (5 bases each). CDR1 and CDR2 (germline): SGHRS, YFSETQ. Trimming stripped 4 bases from V and 8 bases from J, with 15 bases between. The CDR3 consists of 14 residues. The CDR3 is CASSLRDPWGELFF. CDR3 DNA: TGCGCCAGCAGCCTCCGGGACCCCTGGGGGGAGCTGTTTTTT. The full variable domain, with the rest looked up from reference TRBV5-1 and TRBJ2-2, is KAGVTQTPRYLIKTRGQQVTLSCSPISGHRSVSWYQQTPGQGLQFLFEYFSETQRNKGNFPGRFSGRQFSNSRSEMNVSTLELGDSALYLCASSLRDPWGELFFGEGSRLTVL.

This clonotype came up a few times. The CDR3 DNA reads as TGTGCCAGCAGCCCCCCCCTGACTAGCGGGATTTCCGAGCAGTACTTC. This sequence encodes CASSPPLTSGISEQYF. This chain joins TRBV7-9 and TRBJ2-7, with TRBD2 matching over 11 bases. This CDR3 comprises 16 residues. The germline CDR1 and CDR2 sequences are SEHNR and FQNEAQ (reference sequence). Unmatched junction bases numbered 12, after V lost 5 bases and J lost 6 bases.

The table lists this clonotype with a few counts. The chain employs TRBV29-1 and TRBJ2-3, with TRBD2 identical over 11 bases. The V and J ends lost 0 bases and 1 base, in that order; junction bases with no gene match: 15. This CDR3 comprises 20 residues. Germline CDR1 SQVTM, CDR2 ANQGSEA. DNA for the CDR3: TGCAGCGTTGAAGATGGGCGGCAGTCGACTAGCGGGGACCGCACAGATACGCAGTATTTT. The encoded protein is CSVEDGRQSTSGDRTDTQYF.

The chain combines TRBV29-1 with TRBJ2-7; 7 nucleotides line up with TRBD1. CDR1 is SQVTM, CDR2 ANQGSEA, per germline. This CDR3 has 13 residues. With V trimmed by 0 bases and J by 2 bases, 1 base remained unmatched. The CDR3 DNA reads as TGCAGCGTTGAAGAGGGGACAGCCTACGAGCAGTACTTC. Encoded protein: CSVEEGTAYEQYF.

This chain connects TRBV19 to TRBJ1-5, with D perhaps matching TRBD1 (5 bases). Trimming took 4 bases from V and 5 from J, leaving 18 bases between them. The CDR3 has 16 amino acids. Germline CDR1 LNHDA, CDR2 SQIVND (reference sequence). The CDR3 DNA reads as TGTGCCAGTAGTACAGGGAAAATGTTACCATATCAGCCCCAGCATTTT. Translated: CASSTGKMLPYQPQHF.

The genes are TRBV27 and TRBJ1-2; no definite D call. The germline gives CDR1 MNHEY, CDR2 SMNVEV (reference sequence). The CDR3 is made up of 13 amino acids. V gave up 3 bases and J gave up 3 bases, with 8 bases separating them. The CDR3 reads CASSLVADYGYTF. As DNA, the CDR3 is TGTGCCAGCAGTTTGGTCGCAGACTATGGCTACACCTTC.

The chain joins TRBV6-1 to TRBJ1-1; D not certain. Deletions cut 8 bases from V and 1 base from J, with 8 bases between. CDR1 is MNHNS, CDR2 SASEGT, per germline. This CDR3 has 12 amino acids. As DNA, the CDR3 is TGTGCCAGCCTAAAACCGAACACTGAAGCTTTCTTT. Its translation: CASLKPNTEAFF.

This chain joins TRBV20-1 and TRBJ2-5, with D perhaps assigned TRBD1 or TRBD2 (5 bases each). The CDR3 spans 12 residues. V lost 3 bases, J lost 3 bases, and 8 bases lay in between. Per germline, CDR1 DFQATT and CDR2 SNEGSKA (reference sequence). The CDR3 spells CSASLGEETQYF. CDR3 DNA: TGCAGTGCTAGTCTGGGGGAAGAGACCCAGTACTTC.

The chain combines TRBV2 with TRBJ2-7, with 9 bases that match TRBD1. Germline CDR1 and CDR2: SNHLY and FYNNEI. V dropped 7 bases and J dropped 2; count of bases not matched to a gene: 9. The CDR3 totals 15 residues. The CDR3 DNA reads as TGTGCCAGCAAGCTCCGGGACAGGGATACCTACGAGCAGTACTTC. Amino acids: CASKLRDRDTYEQYF. Drawing the rest from reference TRBV2 and TRBJ2-7, the complete variable domain is EPEVTQTPSHQVTQMGQEVILRCVPISNHLYFYWYRQILGQKVEFLVSFYNNEISEKSEIFDDQFSVERPDGSNFTLKIRSTKLEDSAMYFCASKLRDRDTYEQYFGPGTRLTVT.

CDR3 loop: CSARSVRLAGGPLRNEQYF. CDR3 bases: TGCAGTGCTAGGTCCGTCCGACTAGCGGGGGGGCCTTTGCGTAATGAGCAGTACTTC. This chain joins TRBV20-1 and TRBJ2-1; 14 nucleotides match TRBD2. TRBJ2-7 matches the DNA end more closely, so the J call is doubtful. The CDR3 is 19 residues long. Germline lookup yields CDR1 DFQATT and CDR2 SNEGSKA (reference sequence).

The rearrangement links TRBV2 to TRBJ1-3; D gene unclear. Germline V CDR1 and CDR2: SNHLY, FYNNEI. Between the trimmed V and J ends, which lost 8 bases and 4 bases, there was a span of 9 bases. This CDR3 is 12 amino acids long. CDR3 loop: CASGRSGNTIYF. For the CDR3, the DNA is TGTGCCAGCGGCCGGTCAGGAAACACCATATATTTT.

The V and J genes are TRBV20-1 and TRBJ2-3, with TRBD2 matching over 8 bases. V shed 4 bases and J 2 bases; nucleotides not matched to a gene: 5. Looked up from germline, CDR1 is DFQATT and CDR2 is SNEGSKA (reference sequence). The CDR3 totals 14 residues. The chain's CDR3 is CSATSGGFTDTQYF. The CDR3 DNA sequence: TGCAGTGCTACCAGCGGGGGATTCACAGATACGCAGTATTTT.

This chain connects TRBV6-5 to TRBJ2-5, with 7 bases matching TRBD1. J was trimmed by 5 bases and V by 0 bases; bases with no gene match: 6. The CDR3 spans 15 residues. CDR1 is MNHEY and CDR2 is SVGAGI in the germline V gene. The CDR3, as DNA: TGTGCCAGCAGTTACTCGAACAGGGGCAGGGAGACCCAGTACTTC. Its translation is CASSYSNRGRETQYF.

CDR3 residues: CSVGPPGDTQYF. In DNA form, the CDR3 reads TGCAGCGTGGGGCCCCCGGGAGATACGCAGTATTTT. The V call is TRBV29-1, the J call TRBJ2-3; a possible D gene is TRBD1 (5 bases). Germline V gives CDR1 SQVTM, CDR2 ANQGSEA. V lost 6 bases to trimming and J lost 5 bases, with 12 bases between them. The CDR3 totals 12 residues.

The chain employs TRBV29-1 and TRBJ2-7; unclear D gene. The V end lost 6 bases, the J end lost 6 bases, and 24 bases lay between the germline ends. Germline V lookup: CDR1 SQVTM, CDR2 ANQGSEA. The CDR3 runs to 15 residues. The CDR3, as DNA: TGCAGCGTGGTTGGCGGCCTGGGCCTGAGCGTCGAGCAGTACTTC. It translates to CSVVGGLGLSVEQYF.

In its sample, this clonotype was seen a few times. The V call is TRBV3-1, the J call TRBJ2-4; no firm D call. The V gene lost 4 bases and the J gene lost 3 bases, with 16 bases spanning the gap. The CDR3 extends over 16 amino acids. Germline CDR1 and CDR2: LGHDT and YNNKEL (reference sequence). The CDR3 loop reads CASSPLHSKSKNIQYF. The CDR3 nucleotides read TGTGCCAGCAGCCCTCTTCATAGCAAGAGCAAAAACATTCAGTACTTC.

This clonotype has just a few counts. J is TRBJ2-5 and V is TRBV27; D may match TRBD1 or TRBD2 (6 bases each). The last part of the DNA fits TRBJ2-7 better; the J call may be wrong. The CDR3 length is 16 residues. Germline values: CDR1 MNHEY, CDR2 SMNVEV (reference sequence). As DNA, the CDR3 is TGTGCCAGCAGTTCCCTATCGGGGGCAGGCGCCTACGAGCAGTACTTC. Translated: CASSSLSGAGAYEQYF.

The chain joins TRBV4-3 to TRBJ2-7, with 11 bases matching TRBD1. The J call could be wrong; TRBJ2-5 is a better fit for the DNA end. Germline CDR1 is LGHNA and CDR2 is YSLEER. This CDR3 contains 16 residues. As DNA, the CDR3 is TGCGCCAGCAGCCAAGGGTTAGGACAGGGGGCTGAGACCCAGTACTTC. Its translation: CASSQGLGQGAETQYF.

This chain joins TRBV6-6 and TRBJ2-7; TRBD1 agrees at 8 bases. The V and J ends lost 2 bases and 7 bases, in that order; junction bases with no gene match: 10. From germline, CDR1 is MNHNY and CDR2 SVGAGI (reference sequence). The CDR3 contains 15 residues. The CDR3 loop reads CASSYPPRTGSEQYF. The CDR3 DNA reads TGTGCCAGCAGTTACCCGCCAAGGACAGGGAGTGAGCAGTACTTC.

The chain links TRBV12-5 to TRBJ1-2; 7 bases agree with TRBD1. Trimming removed 5 bases from V and 3 bases from J; junction bases left unmatched: 9. The CDR3 runs to 15 residues. Germline lookup yields CDR1 LGHNT and CDR2 FRNRAP. The CDR3 DNA follows: TGTGCTAGTGGTCACAGGGGACGCCACTACTATGGCTACACCTTC. Its protein product is CASGHRGRHYYGYTF.

The chain links TRBV5-5 to TRBJ1-1, with 9 bases lining up with TRBD1. Germline CDR1 and CDR2: SGHKS and YYEKEE (reference sequence). V shed 3 bases and J 4 bases; nucleotides not matched to a gene: 13. CDR3 length: 17 residues. The CDR3 region has the DNA TGTGCCAGCAGCTCAGACAGGGGGGGTGCGTTTGGCACTGAAGCTTTCTTT. Amino acid sequence: CASSSDRGGAFGTEAFF.